The rows below give T cell receptor beta chains drawn from one sample of a study of regulatory T cells in long-lasting Graves disease. One entry per CDR3 protein results from TCRdb running MiXCR on the multiplex PCR reads. The sample holds hundreds of thousands of distinct CDR3 sequences, approximately 15% seen once. This sample was also put to use in a study of T cells in Graves' hyperthyroidism and ophthalmopathy.

The specimen was peripheral blood mononuclear cells (PBMCs), collected at new diagnosis, from a patient treated with antithyroid drugs. The receptors were gathered from a woman in her forties with Graves disease. Both conserved end residues are part of each CDR3. Each record gives: V gene, D gene, J gene, clone size, CDR3 DNA, CDR3 protein. D genes are given only for firm matches. Clone size is not always given. Where it is, it says once, few, many or a class for expanded clones.

v_call: TRBV29-1; d_call: .; j_call: TRBJ2-1; clone_size: few; cdr3_nt: TGCAGCGTTGAAGATGGGCGAACGAATGAGCAGTTCTTC; cdr3_aa: CSVEDGRTNEQFF
v_call: TRBV19; d_call: .; j_call: TRBJ2-2; clone_size: many; cdr3_nt: TGTGCCAGTAGTATAGAAGCTAACACCGGGGAGCTGTTTTTT; cdr3_aa: CASSIEANTGELFF
v_call: TRBV30; d_call: .; j_call: TRBJ2-1; clone_size: many; cdr3_nt: TGTGCCTGGAGTGTAGGGGAGTCCTACAATGAGCAGTTCTTC; cdr3_aa: CAWSVGESYNEQFF
v_call: TRBV7-9; d_call: .; j_call: TRBJ1-2; clone_size: .; cdr3_nt: TGTGCCAGCAGCCCGACGTCAGGGATCCATGGCTACACCTTC; cdr3_aa: CASSPTSGIHGYTF
v_call: TRBV9; d_call: .; j_call: TRBJ1-2; clone_size: many; cdr3_nt: TGTGCCAGCAGCGTCATGGGGGCCGGCGGCTACACCTTC; cdr3_aa: CASSVMGAGGYTF
v_call: TRBV12-5; d_call: .; j_call: TRBJ1-6; clone_size: many; cdr3_nt: TGTGCTAGTGGTTTGGTAACTGGTACAGGAGCGAGCTATAATTCACCCCTCCACTTT; cdr3_aa: CASGLVTGTGASYNSPLHF
v_call: TRBV9; d_call: TRBD1; j_call: TRBJ1-2; clone_size: many; cdr3_nt: TGTGCCAGCGGGGGGGACAGGGACGGCGGCTACACCTTC; cdr3_aa: CASGGDRDGGYTF
v_call: TRBV4-1; d_call: .; j_call: TRBJ2-1; clone_size: .; cdr3_nt: TGCGCCAGCAGCCAATCCGGGACGGTCAGCTCCTACAATGAGCAGTTCTTC; cdr3_aa: CASSQSGTVSSYNEQFF
v_call: TRBV29-1; d_call: .; j_call: TRBJ2-3; clone_size: many; cdr3_nt: TGCAGCGTTGAAATGGGGACGAGGACAGATACGCAGTATTTT; cdr3_aa: CSVEMGTRTDTQYF
v_call: TRBV7-9; d_call: .; j_call: TRBJ2-1; clone_size: .; cdr3_nt: TGTGCCAGCAGCCCGACTAGTTATCGAAACAACAATGAGCAGTTCTTC; cdr3_aa: CASSPTSYRNNNEQFF
v_call: TRBV6-5; d_call: .; j_call: TRBJ2-2; clone_size: .; cdr3_nt: TGTGCCAGCAATTATGGGGGGATTCCGAACACCTGGGAGCTGTTTTTT; cdr3_aa: CASNYGGIPNTWELFF
v_call: TRBV27; d_call: .; j_call: TRBJ2-3; clone_size: many; cdr3_nt: TGTGCCAGCAGTTTATATGATTGGCCACCCAACGCCCCAGATACGCAGTATTTT; cdr3_aa: CASSLYDWPPNAPDTQYF
v_call: TRBV12-5; d_call: .; j_call: TRBJ2-2; clone_size: many; cdr3_nt: TGTGCTAGTGGTGCTGGCCTAGGGAGGACCGGGGAGCTGTTTTTT; cdr3_aa: CASGAGLGRTGELFF
v_call: TRBV20-1; d_call: .; j_call: TRBJ2-3; clone_size: .; cdr3_nt: TGCAGTGCTAGAGATTTCCTAGCGCGGGTCGTCTTCGCAGATACGCAGTATTTT; cdr3_aa: CSARDFLARVVFADTQYF
v_call: TRBV19; d_call: TRBD2; j_call: TRBJ2-1; clone_size: many; cdr3_nt: TGTGCCAGCCAGCGGGAGGGGGCGGGGGCCTACAATGAGCAGTTCTTC; cdr3_aa: CASQREGAGAYNEQFF
v_call: TRBV30; d_call: .; j_call: TRBJ2-5; clone_size: few; cdr3_nt: TGTGCCGGACTACCGGGGTACAGGGGGACCCAGTACTTC; cdr3_aa: CAGLPGYRGTQYF
v_call: TRBV30; d_call: .; j_call: TRBJ1-5; clone_size: many; cdr3_nt: TGTGCCTGGAGTTCCGACAAGGGGGGGCAGCCCCAGCATTTT; cdr3_aa: CAWSSDKGGQPQHF
v_call: TRBV19; d_call: .; j_call: TRBJ1-2; clone_size: many; cdr3_nt: TGTGCCAGTAGTTCTTTCTTTGATCCTTTTAACTATGGCTACACCTTC; cdr3_aa: CASSSFFDPFNYGYTF
v_call: TRBV20-1; d_call: .; j_call: TRBJ1-1; clone_size: .; cdr3_nt: TGCAGTGCTAGTGCGAGTTCGAACACTGAAGCTTTCTTT; cdr3_aa: CSASASSNTEAFF
v_call: TRBV6-2/TRBV6-3; d_call: .; j_call: TRBJ2-7; clone_size: .; cdr3_nt: TGTGCCAGCAGTTACGGCCTTCAAAACGAGCAGTACTTC; cdr3_aa: CASSYGLQNEQYF
v_call: TRBV7-3; d_call: TRBD2; j_call: TRBJ2-1; clone_size: many; cdr3_nt: TGTGCCAGCAGCTTACGCGGGAGGGCCGCAGATGAGCAGTTCTTC; cdr3_aa: CASSLRGRAADEQFF
v_call: TRBV7-2; d_call: .; j_call: TRBJ2-1; clone_size: many; cdr3_nt: TGTGCCAGCAGCTTACGGGGCTCCTACAATGAGCAGTTCTTC; cdr3_aa: CASSLRGSYNEQFF
v_call: TRBV6-5; d_call: .; j_call: TRBJ2-7; clone_size: many; cdr3_nt: TGTGCCAGCAGTTACTCTCCGGGGGGCAGGGAACGTTCCTACGAGCAGTACTTC; cdr3_aa: CASSYSPGGRERSYEQYF
v_call: TRBV20-1; d_call: TRBD2; j_call: TRBJ2-7; clone_size: .; cdr3_nt: TGCAGCGCATATGGGGAGACTAGCGCCTACGAGCAGTACTTC; cdr3_aa: CSAYGETSAYEQYF
v_call: TRBV19; d_call: .; j_call: TRBJ2-5; clone_size: many; cdr3_nt: TGTGCCAGTAGTATCTCCAGGGCTGAGACCCAGTACTTC; cdr3_aa: CASSISRAETQYF
v_call: TRBV10-2; d_call: TRBD2; j_call: TRBJ2-1; clone_size: few; cdr3_nt: TGCGCCAGCAAACCTATAGCGGGAGAGGTATACAATGAGCAGTTCTTC; cdr3_aa: CASKPIAGEVYNEQFF
v_call: TRBV11-2; d_call: TRBD2; j_call: TRBJ2-5; clone_size: many; cdr3_nt: TGTGCCAGCAGGCAAACCGGGACTAGCGGGAGGGCCAGAGTTGAGACCCAGTACTTC; cdr3_aa: CASRQTGTSGRARVETQYF
v_call: TRBV3-1; d_call: TRBD1; j_call: TRBJ2-5; clone_size: few; cdr3_nt: TGTGCCAGCAGCACTCCGGGACAGGGTCGGGAGACCCAGTACTTC; cdr3_aa: CASSTPGQGRETQYF
v_call: TRBV6-1; d_call: TRBD1; j_call: TRBJ1-2; clone_size: many; cdr3_nt: TGTGCCAGCAGGCCCCCCGGGACAGCGTCTCGTGGCTACACCTTC; cdr3_aa: CASRPPGTASRGYTF
v_call: TRBV6-1; d_call: .; j_call: TRBJ2-4; clone_size: few; cdr3_nt: TGTGCCAGCAGTGAAGATGGGGGTGCCGCCAAAAACATTCAGTACTTC; cdr3_aa: CASSEDGGAAKNIQYF
v_call: TRBV7-3; d_call: TRBD1; j_call: TRBJ1-1; clone_size: many; cdr3_nt: TGTGCCAGCAGCCCGAAGACAGGGTTGAACACTGAAGCTTTCTTT; cdr3_aa: CASSPKTGLNTEAFF
v_call: TRBV7-6; d_call: .; j_call: TRBJ2-5; clone_size: .; cdr3_nt: TGTGCCAGCAGCTTAGCCTATAAGCGAACAACACGGGAGACCCAGTACTTC; cdr3_aa: CASSLAYKRTTRETQYF
v_call: TRBV29-1; d_call: .; j_call: TRBJ2-7; clone_size: .; cdr3_nt: TGCAGCGTTAGGGAGCCGGGGTACGAGCAGTACTTC; cdr3_aa: CSVREPGYEQYF
v_call: TRBV12-3/TRBV12-4; d_call: .; j_call: TRBJ1-5; clone_size: many; cdr3_nt: TGTGCCAGCAGTTTAGCCAGGTCGGGTCAGCCCCAGCATTTT; cdr3_aa: CASSLARSGQPQHF
v_call: TRBV11-3; d_call: .; j_call: TRBJ2-7; clone_size: many; cdr3_nt: TGTGCCAGCAGCTTAGGAGGGAGTATCAACGAGCAGTACTTC; cdr3_aa: CASSLGGSINEQYF
v_call: TRBV28; d_call: TRBD1; j_call: TRBJ1-5; clone_size: .; cdr3_nt: TGTGCCAGCAGTTGGGTTAACAGGGGGAGCAATCAGCCCCAGCATTTT; cdr3_aa: CASSWVNRGSNQPQHF
v_call: TRBV6-1; d_call: .; j_call: TRBJ2-3; clone_size: .; cdr3_nt: TGTGCCAGCAGTGAAGTGGGGGGACCACGGGGTACGCAGTATTTT; cdr3_aa: CASSEVGGPRGTQYF
v_call: TRBV2; d_call: .; j_call: TRBJ2-7; clone_size: .; cdr3_nt: TGTGCCAGCAGTGACTGGGAGGACAGCTACGAGCAGTACTTC; cdr3_aa: CASSDWEDSYEQYF
v_call: TRBV19; d_call: .; j_call: TRBJ2-5; clone_size: many; cdr3_nt: TGTGCCAGTAGTTCGGGACTGAACCAAGAGACCCAGTACTTC; cdr3_aa: CASSSGLNQETQYF
v_call: TRBV11-2; d_call: TRBD2; j_call: TRBJ2-1; clone_size: many; cdr3_nt: TGTGCCAGCAGCTTAGGGGGACTAGCCAATGAGCAGTTCTTC; cdr3_aa: CASSLGGLANEQFF
v_call: TRBV2; d_call: .; j_call: TRBJ1-4; clone_size: .; cdr3_nt: TGTGCCAGCAATTGGCAGGGAGGTGAAAAACTGTTTTTT; cdr3_aa: CASNWQGGEKLFF
v_call: TRBV27; d_call: .; j_call: TRBJ2-2; clone_size: few; cdr3_nt: TGTGCCAGGGAGGCTGGGGAGCTGTTTTTT; cdr3_aa: CAREAGELFF
v_call: TRBV14; d_call: .; j_call: TRBJ2-1; clone_size: .; cdr3_nt: TGTGCCAGCAGCCAAGGATGTAGGACCGTCGGACTAGGGGGCTTC; cdr3_aa: CASSQGCRTVGLGGF